These 25 T cell receptor beta chains came from one sample sequenced in a study of a mutant IDH1 vaccine in newly diagnosed glioma (dated by TCRdb to the early 2020s). The method behind the library was the immunoSEQ multiplex PCR assay. Held by TCRdb, this immuneACCESS table contains in-frame sequences only and omits some clones. Under half of the omission traces to an unresolved V gene where checked; the cause of the rest is unknown. A total of about 38,000 clones appear in this sample, around four fifths of them only once. Roughly 9.1% of the sample is taken by the ten largest. The time point tag for this specimen amounts to: baseline, week 1 (first vaccination visit). The intended sense of this specimen's treatment or condition label: pre-vaccination baseline after standard-of-care therapy. The specimen comprised PBMCs, sampled from a glioma patient treated with radiotherapy, temozolomide or both. These receptors came from a man in his forties with glioma. Some clones in this sample may be carry-over from other donors' samples.

V gene TRBV6-1 combines with J gene TRBJ1-5, with a weak D call TRBD1 (5 bases). The V and J ends lost 5 bases and 3 bases respectively, with 14 bases between them. The CDR3 spans 15 residues. Germline CDR1 MNHNS, CDR2 SASEGT. Written as DNA, the CDR3 is TGTGCCAGCAGTCCTGCGGGAGGGGTCAATCAGCCCCAGCATTTT. Encoded protein: CASSPAGGVNQPQHF.

The chain employs TRBV7-9 and TRBJ2-3, with 10 bases identical to TRBD2. Germline values: CDR1 SEHNR, CDR2 FQNEAQ (reference sequence). The CDR3 length is 15 residues. Trimming removed 6 bases from V and 4 bases from J; junction bases left unmatched: 7. CDR3 coding DNA: TGTGCCAGCAGGCGCGACACTAGCGGGGCAGATACGCAGTATTTT. Its protein is CASRRDTSGADTQYF.

The chain joins TRBV18 to TRBJ2-1; 9 nucleotides agree with TRBD1. Germline trimming cut 3 bases from V and 6 bases from J; bases unmatched to any gene: 3. This CDR3 spans 14 amino acids. Germline V gene data show CDR1 as KGHSH and CDR2 as LQKENI. For the CDR3, the DNA is TGTGCCAGCTCACCGGCGACAGGGGGCAATGAGCAGTTCTTC. The encoded protein is CASSPATGGNEQFF.

This chain links TRBV4-1 with TRBJ1-6, with D unresolved. The germline V and J ends were trimmed by 1 base and 9 bases, with 10 bases remaining between them. In germline, CDR1 is MGHRA, CDR2 YSYEKL. The CDR3 runs to 14 residues. DNA of the CDR3: TGCGCCAGCAGCCAAGTTCCCCGGGGTTCACCCCTCCACTTT. This gives the protein CASSQVPRGSPLHF.

This clone appeared a few times. The V gene is TRBV5-1, the J gene TRBJ2-3; tentative D call: TRBD2 (5 bases). CDR3 length: 14 amino acids. V lost 1 base and J 2 bases, leaving 8 bases between the germline ends. The germline gives CDR1 SGHRS, CDR2 YFSETQ. The CDR3 protein is CASSLSGSTDTQYF. In DNA, the CDR3 is TGCGCCAGCAGCTTGAGCGGATCCACAGATACGCAGTATTTT.

The genes are TRBV6-6 and TRBJ1-5; 8 nucleotides line up with TRBD1. Germline values: CDR1 MNHNY, CDR2 SVGAGI (reference sequence). V shed 5 bases and J 3 bases; nucleotides not matched to a gene: 6. This CDR3 contains 15 residues. The CDR3 bases are TGTGCCAGCAGTCCGACAGGGGCCACCAATCAGCCCCAGCATTTT. The encoded protein is CASSPTGATNQPQHF.

This clone is a singleton in its sample. The J gene is TRBJ1-2, the V gene TRBV19; D may be TRBD1 (5 bases). This CDR3 is 13 amino acids long. In germline, CDR1 is LNHDA, CDR2 SQIVND (reference sequence). V lost 5 bases, J lost 4 bases, and 11 bases lay in between. CDR3 region: CASSVTTAYGYTF. The CDR3 coding sequence is TGTGCCAGTAGTGTGACGACAGCCTATGGCTACACCTTC.

This chain uses TRBV28 with TRBJ2-7; a weak D match, TRBD2 (7 bases). The CDR3 runs 17 residues. V was cut by 3 bases and J by 0 bases, with 18 bases left in between. Germline CDR1 MDHEN, CDR2 SYDVKM. The CDR3 here is CASSLRRGGRDSYEQYF. The CDR3 DNA is TGTGCCAGCAGTTTGCGCCGCGGGGGCCGGGACTCCTACGAGCAGTACTTC.

This clone was seen just once. In nucleotides, the CDR3 is TGTGCCAGCTCACCACGGAGCGGGGGGGCCGCAGATACGCAGTATTTT. Amino acid sequence: CASSPRSGGAADTQYF. The chain uses TRBV18 and TRBJ2-3, with 10 bases lining up with TRBD2. V shed 1 base, J shed 4 bases, and the junction held 5 bases outside the gene matches. The CDR3 is 16 residues long. Per germline, CDR1 KGHSH and CDR2 LQKENI.

The J gene is TRBJ2-7, the V gene TRBV5-1; 9 nucleotides agree with TRBD1. The germline CDR1 and CDR2 sequences are SGHRS and YFSETQ. With 2 bases clipped from V and 4 bases from J, the junction kept 4 bases outside the gene matches. The CDR3 totals 14 residues. This CDR3 reads CASSFWDRVYEQYF. The DNA for the CDR3 is TGCGCCAGCAGCTTCTGGGACAGGGTGTACGAGCAGTACTTC.

The chain couples TRBV7-2 to TRBJ2-2; D might be TRBD1 (6 bases). The length of the CDR3 is 16 residues. In germline, CDR1 is SGHTA, CDR2 FQGNSA. The V end lost 1 base, the J end lost 7 bases, and 16 bases lay between the germline ends. This CDR3 is CASSLGALQGFGELFF. The CDR3 DNA sequence: TGTGCCAGCAGCTTAGGAGCTCTACAGGGATTCGGGGAGCTGTTTTTT.

V gene TRBV6-4 combines with J gene TRBJ2-2, with D maybe TRBD2 (5 bases). The V gene lost 2 bases and the J gene lost 3 bases, with 7 bases spanning the gap. This CDR3 comprises 14 residues. Germline V lookup: CDR1 MRHNA, CDR2 SNTAGT. CDR3 DNA sequence: TGTGCCAGCAGTGACCGGCGGGACACCGGGGAGCTGTTTTTT. Translating gives CASSDRRDTGELFF.

V is TRBV7-2 and J is TRBJ2-1; 9 nucleotides line up with TRBD1. Germline trimming cut 1 base from V and 5 bases from J; bases unmatched to any gene: 3. This CDR3 spans 15 amino acids. The V gene's germline CDR1 is SGHTA and CDR2 FQGNSA. The CDR3 loop reads CASSLEQGAHNEQFF. CDR3 DNA: TGTGCCAGCAGCTTAGAACAGGGGGCTCACAATGAGCAGTTCTTC.

This clone was seen just once. As DNA, the CDR3 is TGTGCCACCCGGGTGCAGGGGATTAATGAAAAACTGTTTTTT. Translation gives CATRVQGINEKLFF. The rearrangement uses TRBV2 and TRBJ1-4; a weak D match, TRBD1 (6 bases). CDR3 length: 14 amino acids. Per germline, CDR1 SNHLY and CDR2 FYNNEI. V gave up 10 bases and J gave up 4 bases, with 16 bases separating them. The whole variable domain, filled in from reference TRBV2 and TRBJ1-4, reads EPEVTQTPSHQVTQMGQEVILRCVPISNHLYFYWYRQILGQKVEFLVSFYNNEISEKSEIFDDQFSVERPDGSNFTLKIRSTKLEDSAMYFCATRVQGINEKLFFGSGTQLSVL.

CDR3 DNA: TGCGCCAGCAGCCAAGTATCTGGCTACACCTTC. Residues: CASSQVSGYTF. The rearrangement joins TRBV4-3 to TRBJ1-2, with D hard to call. The ends were cut back, 1 base at V and 7 bases at J, with 4 bases in the middle. The CDR3 extends over 11 amino acids. Germline CDR1 and CDR2: LGHNA and YSLEER.

The chain recombines TRBV10-3 with TRBJ2-5, with 11 bases identical to TRBD2. J gave up 0 bases and V 2 bases, and 5 bases lay outside the gene matches. CDR1 is ENHRY, CDR2 SYGVKD, per germline. CDR3 length equals 17 residues. The CDR3 DNA follows: TGTGCCATCAGTGAGCCTAGCGGGGGGCCAGACCAAGAGACCCAGTACTTC. This gives the protein CAISEPSGGPDQETQYF.

The rearrangement links TRBV6-4 to TRBJ2-2, with D possibly TRBD2 on 6 matching bases. In germline, CDR1 is MRHNA, CDR2 SNTAGT. The CDR3 totals 15 residues. Trimming shortened V by 2 bases and J by 6 bases, and 13 bases separated the two germline ends. CDR3 protein: CASSDEEGQAGELFF. In DNA, the CDR3 is TGTGCCAGCAGTGACGAGGAGGGCCAAGCCGGGGAGCTGTTTTTT.

This clone was observed a single time. This rearrangement joins TRBV19 to TRBJ2-1, with D possibly matching TRBD2 (7 bases). The CDR3 length is 15 residues. V lost 8 bases and J lost 9, with 23 bases in between. Germline V gene data show CDR1 as LNHDA and CDR2 as SQIVND (reference sequence). CDR3 residues: CASSPSLRGLGEQFF. In DNA, the CDR3 is TGTGCCAGTTCCCCCTCCTTGCGGGGGCTTGGTGAGCAGTTCTTC.

The chain couples TRBV19 to TRBJ2-1; D is unresolved. Trimming left V 1 base short and J 8 bases short, with 15 bases between. CDR1 is LNHDA, CDR2 SQIVND, per germline (reference sequence). This CDR3 is 15 amino acids long. CDR3 DNA sequence: TGTGCCAGTAGTATAGCCCGGCCAGGTCTTGATGAGCAGTTCTTC. Protein product: CASSIARPGLDEQFF.

In DNA, the CDR3 is TGTGCCAGCAGTCCAGGAGAAGCTAACTATGGCTACACCTTC. Its translation: CASSPGEANYGYTF. The rearrangement links TRBV6-4 to TRBJ1-2; D gene unclear. V lost 5 bases, J lost 0 bases, and 10 bases lay in between. Germline V gene lookup returns CDR1 MRHNA and CDR2 SNTAGT. The CDR3 is made up of 14 amino acids.

The V call is TRBV27, the J call TRBJ1-1; 10 bases align to TRBD1. The CDR3 consists of 15 residues. The germline gives CDR1 MNHEY, CDR2 SMNVEV (reference sequence). With 6 bases clipped from V and 6 bases from J, the junction kept 10 bases outside the gene matches. DNA for the CDR3: TGTGCCAGCAGCTACCGACAGGGGGCTCGGTCTGAAGCTTTCTTT. Encoded protein: CASSYRQGARSEAFF.

This clone appeared a single time. The CDR3 nucleotides are TGTGCCAGCAGCCCCGGACTAGCGGGGGTTCGAGGAGAGACCCAGTACTTC. Amino acids: CASSPGLAGVRGETQYF. The chain has TRBV4-2 and TRBJ2-5; 13 nucleotides align to TRBD2. Germline CDR1 and CDR2: LGHNA and YNFKEQ. This CDR3 comprises 17 residues. The V gene end was trimmed by 4 bases and the J gene end by 4 bases; junction bases not matched to a gene: 9.

The CDR3 protein is CASSLNFANTEAFF. Here the CDR3 DNA reads TGTGCCAGCAGCTTAAATTTCGCGAACACTGAAGCTTTCTTT. This sequence joins TRBV11-2 and TRBJ1-1; D is unresolved. The ends were cut back, 2 bases at V and 1 base at J, with 8 bases in the middle. There are 14 residues in the CDR3. The V gene's germline CDR1 is SGHAT and CDR2 FQNNGV.

This clone turned up a few times. Other DNA sequences in the same sample also yield this CDR3. This chain uses TRBV7-2 with TRBJ1-2; weak D call: TRBD1 (5 bases). With 1 base removed from V and 1 base from J, the gap between germline ends came to 7 bases. CDR3 size: 14 residues. The V gene's germline CDR1 is SGHTA and CDR2 FQGNSA. CDR3 loop: CASSLGQGNYGYTF. CDR3 nucleotides: TGTGCCAGCAGCTTAGGGCAGGGTAACTATGGCTACACCTTC.

The CDR3: CASSPAPNQPQHF. CDR3 bases: TGTGCCAGCAGCCCGGCCCCAAATCAGCCCCAGCATTTT. The chain is built from TRBV14 and TRBJ1-5; no definite D call. Germline-derived CDR1 and CDR2 are SGHDN and FVKESK. This CDR3 contains 13 residues. The V gene lost 4 bases and the J gene lost 4 bases, with 8 bases spanning the gap.